The 21 T cell receptor beta chains given below trace back to one sample, sequenced in a study of OX40 agonist ivuxolimab in advanced cancers. Using immunoSEQ multiplex PCR, the repertoire was profiled, and TCRdb retains in-frame clones only, with some absent. The data hold some 30,000 clones, with 80% to 95% observed a single time. The material sequenced was CD4+ or CD8+ T cells sorted from blood, taken in a trial of the OX40 agonist ivuxolimab. These receptors were taken from an adult with an advanced solid tumor such as melanoma, head and neck, liver or kidney cancer.

This chain joins TRBV4-1 and TRBJ1-5; 7 nucleotides match TRBD1. V dropped 0 bases and J dropped 8; count of bases not matched to a gene: 10. The CDR3 has 16 amino acids. Germline V gene lookup returns CDR1 MGHRA and CDR2 YSYEKL. The CDR3 coding sequence is TGCGCCAGCAGCCAAGAGGGAGGAGGGGGCGCGGAGCCCCAGCATTTT. Protein sequence: CASSQEGGGGAEPQHF.

The J gene is TRBJ1-1, the V gene TRBV19; 7 bases are a match to TRBD1. The CDR3 runs 17 residues. Trimming took 7 bases from V and 1 from J; bases not matched to a gene: 15. Germline V CDR1 and CDR2: LNHDA, SQIVND (reference sequence). The CDR3 DNA reads TGTGCCAGTACCCCCAGGGGGGGGGCCAGACAGAACACTGAAGCTTTCTTT. Its protein is CASTPRGGARQNTEAFF.

The gene calls are TRBV7-9 and TRBJ2-5, with 8 positions matching TRBD2. Trimming removed 3 bases from V and 5 bases from J; junction bases left unmatched: 5. This CDR3 has 14 residues. Germline V gives CDR1 SEHNR, CDR2 FQNEAQ (reference sequence). For the CDR3, the DNA is TGTGCCAGCAGCTTCAGCGGGAGTAGGGAGACCCAGTACTTC. This translates into CASSFSGSRETQYF.

This chain links TRBV25-1 with TRBJ2-7, with 12 bases fitting TRBD2. Per germline, CDR1 MGHDK and CDR2 SYGVNS. This CDR3 contains 16 residues. With V trimmed by 3 bases and J by 6 bases, 9 bases remained unmatched. The CDR3 DNA sequence: TGTGCCAGCAGTGATCCTAGCGGGGGGGCCCGGAGCGAGCAGTACTTC. Protein: CASSDPSGGARSEQYF.

The CDR3 sequence is CASSWTGESTEQFF. DNA for the CDR3: TGTGCCAGTAGTTGGACAGGGGAAAGTACTGAGCAGTTCTTC. The chain joins TRBV19 to TRBJ2-1, with 9 positions matching TRBD1. The length of the CDR3 is 14 residues. Germline V gene sequence: CDR1 LNHDA, CDR2 SQIVND (reference sequence). V was clipped by 5 bases and J by 9 bases; unmatched bases: 8.

This sequence joins TRBV29-1 and TRBJ1-2; 11 nucleotides align to TRBD1. The CDR3 is made up of 13 amino acids. Trimming at V came to 5 bases and at J to 3 bases, leaving 2 bases not matched to a gene. Germline-derived CDR1 and CDR2 are SQVTM and ANQGSEA. CDR3 sequence reads: CSVPGQGDYGYTF. Written as DNA, the CDR3 is TGCAGCGTTCCGGGACAGGGGGACTATGGCTACACCTTC. Looking up the rest from reference TRBV29-1 and TRBJ1-2 gives the full variable domain: SAVISQKPSRDICQRGTSLTIQCQVDSQVTMMFWYRQQPGQSLTLIATANQGSEATYESGFVIDKFPISRPNLTFSTLTVSNMSPEDSSIYLCSVPGQGDYGYTFGSGTRLTVV.

This clone is a singleton in its sample. This chain connects TRBV5-1 to TRBJ2-2; D not certain. The CDR3 is 15 residues long. Between the trimmed V and J ends, which lost 2 bases and 4 bases, there was a span of 12 bases. Looked up from germline, CDR1 is SGHRS and CDR2 is YFSETQ. As DNA, the CDR3 is TGCGCCAGCAGCTTTAATATCCCCGTCACCGGGGAGCTGTTTTTT. This sequence encodes CASSFNIPVTGELFF.

This chain uses TRBV19 with TRBJ1-1; TRBD1 might be the D (6 bases). The V and J ends lost 7 bases and 4 bases respectively, with 16 bases between them. CDR3 length: 14 amino acids. Germline CDR1 reads LNHDA; CDR2 reads SQIVND (reference sequence). In nucleotides, the CDR3 is TGTGCCAGTAAAGGGAGCAGGGGAAGCACTGAAGCTTTCTTT. Translated, it gives CASKGSRGSTEAFF.

The chain has TRBV5-6 and TRBJ2-7; 7 bases match TRBD2. Germline trimming cut 5 bases from V and 5 bases from J; bases unmatched to any gene: 13. The CDR3 is made up of 15 amino acids. Per germline, CDR1 SGHDT and CDR2 YYEEEE. The CDR3 is CASSFGLEGIDEQYF. CDR3 DNA: TGTGCCAGCAGTTTTGGACTAGAAGGGATCGACGAGCAGTACTTC.

This clone is classed as medium-sized. This chain uses TRBV7-2 with TRBJ1-1; a weak D match, TRBD1 (5 bases). V was cut by 1 base and J by 2 bases, with 8 bases left in between. The CDR3 is made up of 14 amino acids. CDR1 is SGHTA, CDR2 FQGNSA, per germline. CDR3: CASSLGGVNTEAFF. As DNA, the CDR3 is TGTGCCAGCAGCTTAGGAGGGGTTAACACTGAAGCTTTCTTT.

The chain has TRBV7-2 and TRBJ2-1; no clear D. The CDR3 runs 13 residues. Looked up from germline, CDR1 is SGHTA and CDR2 is FQGNSA. The V and J ends lost 1 base and 9 bases respectively, with 10 bases between them. CDR3 region: CASSLEKGTEQFF. The DNA of the CDR3 is TGTGCCAGCAGCTTAGAGAAGGGTACTGAGCAGTTCTTC.

The chain recombines TRBV7-2 with TRBJ2-7, with D maybe TRBD2 (7 bases). The CDR3 runs 15 residues. V was pared by 1 base and J by 4 bases, with 14 bases between. Germline CDR1 SGHTA, CDR2 FQGNSA. CDR3 coding DNA: TGTGCCAGCAGCTTAGTGGGGGGGCCAGTTTACGAGCAGTACTTC. It encodes CASSLVGGPVYEQYF.

V usage is TRBV27 and J usage is TRBJ2-1; D is possibly TRBD2 (5 bases). The CDR3 length is 15 residues. Trimming pared 4 bases from V and 4 bases from J, leaving 14 bases between. Germline CDR1 MNHEY, CDR2 SMNVEV (reference sequence). The CDR3 reads CASSSPGLKYNEQFF. The CDR3 bases are TGTGCCAGCAGTTCCCCCGGACTCAAATACAATGAGCAGTTCTTC.

This clone was counted a single time. The chain employs TRBV7-3 and TRBJ2-7; 10 bases agree with TRBD2. The CDR3 runs 15 residues. V was pared by 2 bases and J by 4 bases, with 5 bases of the junction left unmatched. The germline gives CDR1 SGHTA, CDR2 FQGTGA. The chain's CDR3 is CASSLLAGELYEQYF. CDR3 sequence (DNA): TGTGCCAGCAGCTTACTAGCGGGAGAGTTGTACGAGCAGTACTTC.

The chain couples TRBV5-1 to TRBJ2-1, with 9 bases aligning to TRBD1. The CDR3 covers 16 residues. Trimming took 4 bases from V and 6 from J; bases not matched to a gene: 11. The germline CDR1 and CDR2 sequences are SGHRS and YFSETQ. The CDR3 nucleotides are TGCGCCAGCAGCGGGGCCGGGACAGGGATCATCAATGAGCAGTTCTTC. Protein sequence: CASSGAGTGIINEQFF.

Here the CDR3 DNA reads TGTGCCAGCAGCAGCAACGAACAGGGACGTGGCAATCAGCCCCAGCATTTT. Its translation: CASSSNEQGRGNQPQHF. The rearrangement joins TRBV21-1 to TRBJ1-5; the table's TRBD1 call for D was not verified on the DNA. TRBV21-1 is listed as a pseudogene. This CDR3 has 17 amino acids.

V gene TRBV6-5 combines with J gene TRBJ2-1; 9 bases are shared with TRBD2. Trimming removed 0 bases from V and 4 bases from J; junction bases left unmatched: 4. CDR1 MNHEY and CDR2 SVGAGI come from the germline V gene. This CDR3 has 16 residues. The CDR3 spells CASSYSGGGVYNEQFF. DNA of the CDR3: TGTGCCAGCAGTTACTCTGGCGGGGGGGTATACAATGAGCAGTTCTTC.

The chain links TRBV7-9 to TRBJ2-7; TRBD1 aligns across 9 bases. Germline V lookup: CDR1 SEHNR, CDR2 FQNEAQ (reference sequence). J gave up 4 bases and V 3 bases, and 4 bases lay outside the gene matches. This CDR3 comprises 14 residues. The CDR3 sequence is CASSFGQGLYEQYF. The DNA of the CDR3 is TGTGCCAGCAGCTTTGGACAGGGGCTTTACGAGCAGTACTTC.

The chain has TRBV19 and TRBJ2-7; D is unresolved. Trimming shortened V by 4 bases and J by 0 bases, and 19 bases separated the two germline ends. Germline V CDR1 and CDR2: LNHDA, SQIVND (reference sequence). The CDR3 is 17 amino acids. DNA of the CDR3: TGTGCCAGTAGTAAGTGGGTGGGTTCTCTAAGCTCCTACGAGCAGTACTTC. Its translation: CASSKWVGSLSSYEQYF.

The V and J genes are TRBV6-6 and TRBJ2-7, with D hard to call. The V end was cut by 10 bases, the J end by 7 bases, with 14 bases between. The V gene's germline CDR1 is MNHNY and CDR2 SVGAGI (reference sequence). This CDR3 is built from 11 residues. The CDR3 sequence is CAIGPHPEQYF. DNA for the CDR3: TGTGCCATTGGCCCTCACCCTGAGCAGTACTTC.

This clone has a handful of counts. The chain couples TRBV6-6 to TRBJ2-3, with 9 nucleotides matching TRBD2. V was pared by 8 bases and J by 0 bases, with 3 bases of the junction left unmatched. The V gene's germline CDR1 is MNHNY and CDR2 SVGAGI (reference sequence). The length of the CDR3 is 14 residues. This CDR3 reads CASASGASTDTQYF. The CDR3 nucleotides read TGTGCCAGCGCTAGCGGGGCTAGCACAGATACGCAGTATTTT.